What follows are 27 T cell receptor beta chains derived from one specimen sequenced in a study of shared clonotypes between healthy human individuals. Profiled with immunoSEQ multiplex PCR; TCRdb holds only in-frame clones, not every one. The sample lists about 2.3 million clones, 80% to 95% occurring once. Sequenced material: naive CD4+ T cells from PBMCs. As to subset: CD45RA+ positively selected. The origin of the receptors is a young man in good health. Some clones in this sample may be carry-over from other donors' samples.

This rearrangement joins TRBV27 to TRBJ1-2; 7 bases are shared with TRBD1. The CDR3 runs 14 residues. V trimming: 8 bases; J trimming: 2 bases; junction bases outside the gene matches: 8. The germline V gene has CDR1 MNHEY and CDR2 SMNVEV (reference sequence). CDR3: CASRPLQGNYGYTF. The CDR3 DNA sequence: TGTGCCAGCCGCCCTTTACAGGGGAACTATGGCTACACCTTC.

The V call is TRBV4-1, the J call TRBJ1-2, with TRBD1 as a possible D gene (5 bases). This CDR3 comprises 16 residues. V was cut by 3 bases and J by 1 base, with 15 bases left in between. Germline V gives CDR1 MGHRA, CDR2 YSYEKL. The CDR3: CASSQYQGTDNYGYTF. The DNA of the CDR3 is TGCGCCAGCAGCCAGTATCAAGGGACGGATAACTATGGCTACACCTTC.

The rearrangement links TRBV30 to TRBJ2-3; perhaps TRBD2 as D (6 bases). Trimming left V 4 bases short and J 6 bases short, with 14 bases between. The CDR3 has 13 residues. CDR1 and CDR2 (germline): GTSNPN, SVGIG (reference sequence). CDR3 region: CAWMVGGADTQYF. DNA of the CDR3: TGTGCCTGGATGGTGGGAGGTGCGGATACGCAGTATTTT.

A single count supports this clone. J is TRBJ2-3 and V is TRBV2; the D gene is possibly TRBD1 (6 bases). The CDR3 extends over 13 amino acids. V dropped 8 bases and J dropped 0 bases, with 9 bases sitting between them. Per germline, CDR1 SNHLY and CDR2 FYNNEI. CDR3 nucleotide sequence: TGTGCCAGCGGGGGCGGGAGCACAGATACGCAGTATTTT. This sequence encodes CASGGGSTDTQYF.

CDR3 protein: CASSVRRGSYQPQHF. CDR3 in DNA: TGTGCCAGCAGTGTTCGCAGGGGAAGTTATCAGCCCCAGCATTTT. This chain connects TRBV2 to TRBJ1-5, with D possibly being TRBD1 (6 bases). Trimming stripped 4 bases from V and 5 bases from J, with 15 bases between. This CDR3 has 15 amino acids. Germline assignment: CDR1 SNHLY and CDR2 FYNNEI.

The V gene is TRBV19, the J gene TRBJ2-2, with D unclear. This CDR3 region has 14 residues. V was trimmed by 5 bases and J by 8 bases, leaving 15 bases between them. Germline CDR1 reads LNHDA; CDR2 reads SQIVND (reference sequence). As DNA, the CDR3 is TGTGCCAGTAGTGAAGACCCAAATCGGGGGGAGCTGTTTTTT. It encodes CASSEDPNRGELFF.

This chain links TRBV28 with TRBJ1-1; D is undetermined. The CDR3 sequence is 12 residues long. V was pared by 6 bases and J by 0 bases, with 5 bases between. Germline values: CDR1 MDHEN, CDR2 SYDVKM. The CDR3 sequence is CASSIMNTEAFF. In DNA, the CDR3 is TGTGCCAGCAGCATTATGAACACTGAAGCTTTCTTT.

This chain connects TRBV5-5 to TRBJ2-7; the match to TRBD2 covers 9 bases. Germline CDR1 SGHKS, CDR2 YYEKEE (reference sequence). The CDR3 spans 17 residues. V lost 0 bases to trimming and J lost 0 bases; unmatched junction nucleotides: 7. The CDR3 protein is CASSLASSGTSSYEQYF. The CDR3 DNA is TGTGCCAGCAGCTTGGCGTCTAGCGGGACCAGCTCCTACGAGCAGTACTTC.

The chain recombines TRBV29-1 with TRBJ2-7; 7 bases fit TRBD1. This CDR3 region has 12 residues. Germline CDR1 SQVTM, CDR2 ANQGSEA. CDR3 in DNA: TGCCATCCCACAGGGGTCACCTACGAGCAGTACTTC. It yields the protein CHPTGVTYEQYF.

This rearrangement joins TRBV29-1 to TRBJ2-4, with a tentative D call TRBD1 (6 bases). Germline lookup yields CDR1 SQVTM and CDR2 ANQGSEA. The CDR3 is made up of 16 amino acids. Trimming removed 4 bases at V and 0 bases at J, with 16 bases between. For the CDR3, the DNA is TGCAGCGTTGGATATACGGACAGAAAAGCCAAAAACATTCAGTACTTC. This translates into CSVGYTDRKAKNIQYF.

CDR3 DNA sequence: TGTGCCAGCAGCTTAGATCGCTCGGGAGGGCTATCAAAGACCCAGTACTTC. Its protein is CASSLDRSGGLSKTQYF. The chain uses TRBV11-2 and TRBJ2-5; 8 bases line up with TRBD2. The germline V gene encodes CDR1 SGHAT and CDR2 FQNNGV. The junction had 12 bases not matched to a gene; V was cut back by 0 bases and J by 6 bases. CDR3 size: 17 residues.

The chain joins TRBV18 to TRBJ2-3, with TRBD1 as a possible D gene (5 bases). The germline gives CDR1 KGHSH, CDR2 LQKENI. This CDR3 has 15 residues. Trimming took 2 bases from V and 4 from J, leaving 13 bases between them. The CDR3 loop reads CASSPFPRVADTQYF. CDR3 sequence (DNA): TGTGCCAGCTCACCATTTCCCAGGGTTGCAGATACGCAGTATTTT.

The chain employs TRBV14 and TRBJ2-7; D possibly corresponds to TRBD2 (5 bases). Germline values: CDR1 SGHDN, CDR2 FVKESK. The CDR3 has 14 residues. V lost 4 bases and J lost 2, with 12 bases in between. Here the CDR3 DNA reads TGTGCCAGCAGCCCCCGCGGGCGCACCTACGAGCAGTACTTC. This gives the protein CASSPRGRTYEQYF.

This chain connects TRBV7-9 to TRBJ1-4; D gene ambiguous. Germline CDR1 reads SEHNR; CDR2 reads FQNEAQ (reference sequence). The CDR3 totals 13 residues. The V gene lost 1 base and the J gene lost 7 bases, with 7 bases spanning the gap. The CDR3 protein is CASSLDIGEKLFF. DNA of the CDR3: TGTGCCAGCAGCTTAGACATCGGTGAAAAACTGTTTTTT.

In regard to this clone: In the same sample, other DNA sequences code for this CDR3. The chain recombines TRBV20-1 with TRBJ1-1; 7 positions match TRBD1. The V segment lost 6 bases and the J segment 7 bases; nucleotides outside the gene matches: 5. The CDR3 covers 11 residues. The germline CDR1 and CDR2 sequences are DFQATT and SNEGSKA (reference sequence). The CDR3 here is CSARRQGEAFF. DNA for the CDR3: TGCAGTGCGAGAAGACAGGGTGAAGCTTTCTTT.

The rearrangement joins TRBV6-1 to TRBJ2-7; D uncertain. The CDR3 is made up of 13 amino acids. CDR1 and CDR2 from the germline V gene are MNHNS and SASEGT. Deletions cut 2 bases from V and 5 bases from J, with 10 bases between. CDR3 loop: CASSERPTDEQYF. Here the CDR3 DNA reads TGTGCCAGCAGTGAACGCCCGACGGACGAGCAGTACTTC.

Remarks on this clone: This sample includes further DNA sequences coding for the same CDR3. The chain carries TRBV28 and TRBJ1-3, with D unclear. CDR3 length: 14 residues. V was cut by 1 base and J by 0 bases, with 4 bases left in between. Per the germline V gene, CDR1 is MDHEN and CDR2 is SYDVKM. The DNA of the CDR3 is TGTGCCAGCAGTTTATTGGGCTCTGGAAACACCATATATTTT. This gives the protein CASSLLGSGNTIYF.

Points on this clone: Other DNA sequences in this sample translate to the same CDR3. The V and J genes are TRBV6-5 and TRBJ1-2, with a weak D call TRBD1 (5 bases). Germline values: CDR1 MNHEY, CDR2 SVGAGI. This CDR3 contains 13 residues. With 5 bases removed from V and 2 bases from J, the gap between germline ends came to 9 bases. CDR3 in amino acids: CASSPGANYGYTF. Here the CDR3 DNA reads TGTGCCAGCAGTCCCGGGGCGAACTATGGCTACACCTTC.

Turning to this clone: Distinct nucleotide sequences in the sample also encode this CDR3. The genes are TRBV5-5 and TRBJ2-3; no reliable D call. The CDR3 sequence is 14 residues long. V was clipped by 0 bases and J by 1 base, with 6 bases between them. CDR1 is SGHKS, CDR2 YYEKEE, per germline (reference sequence). The CDR3 bases are TGTGCCAGCAGCTTGGACTCCCGCACAGATACGCAGTATTTT. This codes for CASSLDSRTDTQYF.

The gene calls are TRBV5-4 and TRBJ2-7; TRBD1 matches at 7 bases. The V gene's germline CDR1 is SGHNT and CDR2 YYREEE (reference sequence). The CDR3 consists of 17 residues. The ends lost 4 bases at V and 3 bases at J; junction bases unmatched: 16. For the CDR3, the DNA is TGTGCCAGCAGCCCCGCGGCGGACGACAGGGTTAACTACGAGCAGTACTTC. This encodes CASSPAADDRVNYEQYF.

The chain uses TRBV7-9 and TRBJ1-2; D is ambiguous. Germline assignment: CDR1 SEHNR and CDR2 FQNEAQ (reference sequence). The CDR3 totals 17 residues. V was clipped by 5 bases and J by 4 bases, with 23 bases between them. The CDR3 nucleotides read TGTGCCAGCAGCCCAAGTGTGGGGAAGGGCGACCTCTATGGCTACACCTTC. Amino acid sequence: CASSPSVGKGDLYGYTF.

This chain uses TRBV6-1 with TRBJ1-1; D unresolved. This CDR3 is built from 15 residues. The V end was cut by 8 bases, the J end by 1 base, with 17 bases between. Germline V lookup: CDR1 MNHNS, CDR2 SASEGT. The CDR3 DNA follows: TGTGCCAGCGGCTCCCATAGAGGAAGGAACACTGAAGCTTTCTTT. Amino acids: CASGSHRGRNTEAFF.

CDR3 region: CASSGEQGYEQYF. The CDR3 coding sequence is TGTGCCAGCAGCGGGGAACAAGGCTACGAGCAGTACTTC. The gene calls are TRBV2 and TRBJ2-7; D is perhaps TRBD2 (5 bases). V was trimmed by 6 bases and J by 3 bases, leaving 12 bases between them. The CDR3 consists of 13 residues. Germline loops: CDR1 SNHLY, CDR2 FYNNEI.

The chain carries TRBV2 and TRBJ2-7, with 7 bases fitting TRBD1. Trimming cost V 4 bases and J 4 bases; bases outside gene matches: 4. Germline values: CDR1 SNHLY, CDR2 FYNNEI. There are 13 residues in the CDR3. This chain's CDR3 is CASSVNRGYEQYF. The CDR3 nucleotides are TGTGCCAGCAGTGTCAACAGGGGATACGAGCAGTACTTC.

The chain carries TRBV6-5 and TRBJ1-2; no clear D gene. With 5 bases removed from V and 4 bases from J, the gap between germline ends came to 11 bases. The CDR3 contains 13 residues. Germline assignment: CDR1 MNHEY and CDR2 SVGAGI. CDR3 nucleotide sequence: TGTGCCAGCAGTCCCGGCTACGGCTATGGCTACACCTTC. Its protein is CASSPGYGYGYTF.

The gene calls are TRBV6-5 and TRBJ1-1; 7 bases are shared with TRBD1. The germline V gene encodes CDR1 MNHEY and CDR2 SVGAGI. This CDR3 region has 14 residues. Trimming removed 6 bases from V and 6 bases from J; junction bases left unmatched: 10. The CDR3, as DNA: TGTGCCAGCAGATTTGGACAGGCGGTTGCTGAAGCTTTCTTT. This translates into CASRFGQAVAEAFF.

The chain is built from TRBV4-1 and TRBJ2-1, with D tentatively TRBD2 (5 bases). This CDR3 has 15 amino acids. CDR1 is MGHRA and CDR2 is YSYEKL in the germline V gene. Trimming left V 3 bases short and J 5 bases short, with 14 bases between. CDR3 in DNA: TGCGCCAGCAGCCAGAGGGAACTACTTAACAATGAGCAGTTCTTC. Residues: CASSQRELLNNEQFF.